This TCR beta chain is drawn from a study of T cell changes during pregnancy in multiple sclerosis. The germline gives CDR1 SGHRS, CDR2 YFSETQ. The ends lost 0 bases at V and 2 bases at J; junction bases unmatched: 3. The CDR3 spans 16 residues. Sequencing used immunoSEQ multiplex PCR; TCRdb keeps in-frame clones, though not all of them. The sample shows more than 80,000 clones, just under 95% of them seen only once. This sample comprised peripheral blood, obtained after pregnancy. This TCR was recovered from a female donor with multiple sclerosis, enrolled in a pregnancy study. The gene calls are TRBV5-1 and TRBJ2-2, with 8 bases lining up with TRBD2. The CDR3 reads CASSLGAGVNTGELFF. The CDR3 DNA is TGCGCCAGCAGCTTGGGAGCGGGGGTTAACACCGGGGAGCTGTTTTTT.